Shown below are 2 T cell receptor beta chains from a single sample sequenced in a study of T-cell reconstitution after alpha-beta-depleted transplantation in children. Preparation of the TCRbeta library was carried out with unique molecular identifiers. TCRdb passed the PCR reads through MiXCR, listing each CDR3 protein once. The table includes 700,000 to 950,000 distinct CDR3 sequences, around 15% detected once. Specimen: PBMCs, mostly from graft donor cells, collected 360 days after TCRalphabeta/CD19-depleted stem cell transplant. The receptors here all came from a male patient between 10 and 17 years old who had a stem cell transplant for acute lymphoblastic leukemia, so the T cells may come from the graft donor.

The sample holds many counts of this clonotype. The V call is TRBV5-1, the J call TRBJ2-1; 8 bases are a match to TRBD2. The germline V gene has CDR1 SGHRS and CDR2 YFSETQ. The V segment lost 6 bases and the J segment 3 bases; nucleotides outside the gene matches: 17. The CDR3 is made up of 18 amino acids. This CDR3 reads CASKERAGVLGSYNEQFF. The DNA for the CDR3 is TGCGCCAGCAAAGAGCGAGCGGGAGTTTTGGGAAGCTACAATGAGCAGTTCTTC.

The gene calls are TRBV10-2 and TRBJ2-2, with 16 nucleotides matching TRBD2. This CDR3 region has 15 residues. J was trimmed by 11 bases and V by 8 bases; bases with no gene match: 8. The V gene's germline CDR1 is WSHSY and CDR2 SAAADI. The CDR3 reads CASSSGTSGRAELFF. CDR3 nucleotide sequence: TGCGCCAGCTCGTCCGGGACTAGCGGGAGGGCAGAGCTGTTTTTT.